This passage covers 7 T cell receptor beta chains from one sample sequenced in a study of T cells in Graves' hyperthyroidism and ophthalmopathy. Researchers took RNA transcripts and amplified the TCR beta CDR3 regions from them. The HTBI primer set was used in a first-round RT-PCR of the TCR CDR3. TCRdb re-called the multiplex PCR reads through MiXCR, storing one row per CDR3 protein. This sample carries a few hundred thousand distinct CDR3 sequences, 15% to 20% of them seen once, and the ten largest clones take about 3.5%. Sequencing was carried out using blood. Receptors were obtained from a woman aged 18-29 years with Graves' hyperthyroidism.

This clonotype was seen at least ten times. The CDR3 does not close with the conserved phenylalanine or tryptophan, likely indicating a read error. The gene calls are TRBV6-1 and TRBJ2-7, with D hard to call. The length of the CDR3 is 15 residues. V was trimmed by 1 base and J by 1 base, leaving 11 bases between them. Per germline, CDR1 MNHNS and CDR2 SASEGT. CDR3 sequence (DNA): TGTGCCAGCAGTGAAGTCGAAACAGCGTCCTACGAGCAGTACTCC. This sequence encodes CASSEVETASYEQYS.

This sequence joins TRBV6-5 and TRBJ2-7, with D tentatively TRBD1 or TRBD2 (5 bases each). The CDR3 covers 16 residues. From germline, CDR1 is MNHEY and CDR2 SVGAGI. V gave up 1 base and J gave up 1 base, with 14 bases separating them. CDR3 residues: CASSYFPGRTSYEQYF. CDR3 nucleotide sequence: TGTGCCAGCAGTTACTTTCCGGGGCGAACTTCCTACGAGCAGTACTTC.

This clonotype was seen ten or more times. The J gene is TRBJ2-7, the V gene TRBV20-1; weak D call: TRBD2 (5 bases). The CDR3 totals 11 residues. The germline V and J ends were trimmed by 3 bases and 4 bases, with 7 bases remaining between them. Germline CDR1 is DFQATT and CDR2 is SNEGSKA (reference sequence). CDR3 sequence (DNA): TGCAGTGCTAGCCGCGGGTACGAGCAGTACTTC. It translates to CSASRGYEQYF.

This clonotype came up a few times. This chain connects TRBV5-1 to TRBJ2-2; possibly TRBD2 for D (5 bases). The germline CDR1 and CDR2 sequences are SGHRS and YFSETQ. The V end was cut by 0 bases, the J end by 3 bases, with 9 bases between. The length of the CDR3 is 15 residues. The CDR3 loop reads CASSLAGIDTGELFF. The CDR3 DNA follows: TGCGCCAGCAGCTTGGCGGGGATTGACACCGGGGAGCTGTTTTTT. The full variable domain, in which reference TRBV5-1 and TRBJ2-2 provide the parts outside the CDR3, is KAGVTQTPRYLIKTRGQQVTLSCSPISGHRSVSWYQQTPGQGLQFLFEYFSETQRNKGNFPGRFSGRQFSNSRSEMNVSTLELGDSALYLCASSLAGIDTGELFFGEGSRLTVL.

The chain uses TRBV18 and TRBJ1-4, with 7 bases that match TRBD1. The CDR3 loop spans 16 amino acids. J lost 5 bases, V lost 3 bases, and 9 bases had no gene match. Germline lookup yields CDR1 KGHSH and CDR2 LQKENI. For the CDR3, the DNA is TGTGCCAGCTCACCTGAGGGGGCCGGGTACAATGAAAAACTGTTTTTT. As protein: CASSPEGAGYNEKLFF.

On this clonotype itself: Its ends do not fully match the called genes, so a read error is possible. The gene calls are TRBV24-1 and TRBJ1-1; D may be TRBD1 (6 bases). Germline lookup yields CDR1 KGHDR and CDR2 SFDVKD. This CDR3 has 18 residues. The CDR3, as DNA: TGTGCGACCAGTGAGCCTAACAGGGAAGTTAATTTGAACACTGAAGCTTGCTTT. It is translated as CATSEPNREVNLNTEACF.

This clonotype was observed many times. The V gene is TRBV7-2, the J gene TRBJ1-1; weak D call: TRBD1 (6 bases). CDR3 length: 14 amino acids. The V gene's germline CDR1 is SGHTA and CDR2 FQGNSA. V gave up 0 bases and J gave up 11 bases, with 16 bases separating them. The CDR3 sequence is CASSLALGGAVAFF. The CDR3 nucleotides read TGTGCCAGCAGCTTAGCGTTGGGGGGGGCAGTGGCTTTCTTT.